The present T cell receptor (beta chain) was sequenced within a study of cytomegalovirus exposure and HLA in healthy donors. Study-level points and caveats: The productive fraction for most TCR beta V segments was about 90% or about 30% in an earlier analysis.

13 Jbeta primers and 60 Vbeta primers were used for the PCR. Assay used: immunoSEQ multiplex PCR; TCRdb lists only in-frame clones, some missing. In the table there are more than 60,000 clones, about 80% of which are singletons. CDR1 is LGHNA and CDR2 is YSLEER in the germline V gene. V was pared by 3 bases and J by 6 bases, with 11 bases between. The CDR3 is 13 residues long. About this clone itself: Its antigen is not identified.

The source of this sequence is a woman aged 30 to 39 in good health and CMV-seronegative. Sequencing was performed on PBMCs. The gene calls are TRBV4-3 and TRBJ1-2; maybe TRBD1 (5 bases). The CDR3 reads CASSHHDRDGYTF. CDR3 sequence (DNA): TGCGCCAGCAGCCACCACGACAGAGATGGCTACACCTTC.